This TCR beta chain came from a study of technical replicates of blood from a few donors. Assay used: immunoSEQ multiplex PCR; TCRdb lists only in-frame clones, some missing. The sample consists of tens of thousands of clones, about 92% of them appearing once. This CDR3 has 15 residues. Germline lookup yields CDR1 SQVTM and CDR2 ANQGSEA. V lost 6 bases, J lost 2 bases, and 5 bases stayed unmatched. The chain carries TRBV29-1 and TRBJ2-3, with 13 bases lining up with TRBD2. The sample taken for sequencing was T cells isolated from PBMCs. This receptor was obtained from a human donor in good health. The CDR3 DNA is TGCAGCGTCGGGGGGACTAGCGGGGTCACAGATACGCAGTATTTT. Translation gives CSVGGTSGVTDTQYF.